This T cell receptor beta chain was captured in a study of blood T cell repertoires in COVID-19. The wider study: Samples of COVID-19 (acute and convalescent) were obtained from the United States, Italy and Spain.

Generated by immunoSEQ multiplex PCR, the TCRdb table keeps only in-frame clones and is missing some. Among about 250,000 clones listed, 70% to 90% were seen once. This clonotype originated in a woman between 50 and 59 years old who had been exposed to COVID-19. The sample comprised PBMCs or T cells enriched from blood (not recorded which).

CDR3 nucleotide sequence: TGTGCCAGCAGCTTAGTTGGGCAGTCCTACGAGCAGTACTTC. It is translated as CASSLVGQSYEQYF. V usage is TRBV7-9 and J usage is TRBJ2-7; D unclear. Trimming took 1 base from V and 1 from J, leaving 8 bases between them. Per germline, CDR1 SEHNR and CDR2 FQNEAQ (reference sequence). This CDR3 is 14 amino acids long.